The rows below give T cell receptor beta chains drawn from one sample of a study of STAT3 mutations in large granular lymphocyte leukemia. Sequencing used immunoSEQ multiplex PCR; TCRdb keeps in-frame clones, though not all of them. The data hold 30,000 to 45,000 clones, with 70% to 90% observed a single time. Sequenced input: PBMCs. These receptors came from a human donor with T large granular lymphocyte leukemia. Some clones in this sample may be carry-over from other donors' samples. The CDR3 runs from the conserved cysteine through the conserved F or W. The D gene is left open where the match is weak. For some rows the clone size is stated as once, few or many, or as a class when expanded; others skip it.

clone size,V gene,J gene,D gene,CDR3 protein,CDR3 DNA
NA,TRBV18,TRBJ2-7,NA,CASSRSRGPYEQYF,TGTGCCAGCTCACGATCCAGGGGCCCCTACGAGCAGTACTTC
NA,TRBV18,TRBJ1-2,NA,CASSPRATEDYGYTF,TGTGCCAGCTCACCCCGCGCGACGGAAGACTATGGCTACACCTTC
NA,TRBV28,TRBJ2-3,NA,CASGTAQGDTQYF,TGTGCCAGTGGGACGGCCCAAGGAGATACGCAGTATTTT
NA,TRBV7-9,TRBJ2-7,NA,CASSLEGTNFEQYF,TGTGCCAGCAGCTTAGAGGGGACGAATTTCGAGCAGTACTTC
NA,TRBV29-1,TRBJ1-1,NA,CSVLETVGGAEAFF,TGCAGCGTCCTGGAGACAGTCGGTGGGGCTGAAGCTTTCTTT
NA,TRBV10-2,TRBJ1-1,NA,CASNDDLGEAFF,TGCGCCAGCAATGATGACCTCGGTGAAGCTTTCTTT
once,TRBV2,TRBJ1-6,NA,CASTGSEGSPLHF,TGTGCCAGCACGGGATCTGAGGGGTCACCCCTCCACTTT
NA,TRBV7-8,TRBJ2-1,NA,CASSLKGDDEQFF,TGTGCCAGCAGCTTAAAGGGGGACGATGAGCAGTTCTTC
NA,TRBV30,TRBJ1-6,NA,CAWRQGYGASPLHF,TGTGCCTGGAGACAGGGTTACGGCGCTTCACCCCTCCACTTT
NA,TRBV18,TRBJ1-1,NA,CASSPRMAGTEAFF,TGTGCCAGCTCACCACGTATGGCAGGCACTGAAGCTTTCTTT
NA,TRBV2,TRBJ1-2,TRBD1,CASRLRRQGEGGYTF,TGTGCCAGCAGACTTAGGAGACAGGGTGAGGGTGGCTACACCTTC
NA,TRBV19,TRBJ1-2,NA,CASSASTGFSNYGYTF,TGTGCCAGTAGTGCCTCGACAGGTTTTTCTAACTATGGCTACACCTTC
NA,TRBV18,TRBJ1-4,NA,CASSPSGGEKLFF,TGTGCCAGCTCACCGTCGGGGGGTGAAAAACTGTTTTTT
NA,TRBV5-4,TRBJ1-2,NA,CASSLDGSESYGYTF,TGTGCCAGCAGCTTGGACGGTAGCGAAAGCTATGGCTACACCTTC
once,TRBV2,TRBJ2-3,TRBD2,CASNRGLAGVGFSDTQYF,TGTGCCAGTAACCGGGGACTAGCGGGGGTTGGGTTTTCAGATACGCAGTATTTT
NA,TRBV29-1,TRBJ2-7,NA,CSVGTSYEQYF,TGCAGCGTCGGGACATCCTACGAGCAGTACTTC
NA,TRBV4-1,TRBJ1-5,NA,CASSQPDRDSNQPQHF,TGCGCCAGCAGCCAACCGGACAGAGATAGCAATCAGCCCCAGCATTTT
NA,TRBV7-8,TRBJ2-1,NA,CASSSRKAYNEQFF,TGTGCCAGCAGCTCAAGGAAGGCTTACAATGAGCAGTTCTTC
NA,TRBV7-2,TRBJ1-2,NA,CASSSGPSGGYTF,TGTGCCAGCAGCTCAGGACCCTCAGGAGGCTACACCTTC
NA,TRBV5-1,TRBJ1-6,NA,CASSLSSNNSPLHF,TGCGCCAGCAGCTTGTCCTCGAATAATTCACCCCTCCACTTT
NA,TRBV7-6,TRBJ2-2,NA,CASSSGPNTGELFF,TGTGCCAGCAGCTCCGGTCCGAACACCGGGGAGCTGTTTTTT
once,TRBV27,TRBJ1-5,NA,CASAGWNQPQHF,TGTGCCAGCGCGGGATGGAATCAGCCCCAGCATTTT
NA,TRBV15,TRBJ2-1,TRBD2,CATSRVRGGIYNEQFF,TGTGCCACCAGCAGAGTACGGGGGGGGATCTACAATGAGCAGTTCTTC
once,TRBV9,TRBJ1-6,NA,CASSPGEGRYNSPLHF,TGTGCCAGCAGCCCGGGCGAGGGCCGCTATAATTCACCCCTCCACTTT
NA,TRBV29-1,TRBJ2-7,TRBD1,CSARQGAYEQYF,TGCAGCGCCAGACAGGGGGCCTACGAGCAGTACTTC
NA,TRBV27,TRBJ1-6,NA,CASSLRPHAGVVTYNSPLHF,TGTGCCAGCAGTTTACGCCCCCATGCCGGGGTTGTCACCTATAATTCACCCCTCCACTTT
once,TRBV5-5,TRBJ1-4,TRBD1,CASRDPGGRLFF,TGTGCCAGCAGGGATCCAGGGGGCAGGCTGTTTTTT
NA,TRBV6-5,TRBJ2-7,NA,CASSLAQAVQEQYF,TGTGCCAGCAGCCTCGCTCAGGCCGTTCAGGAGCAGTACTTC
once,TRBV7-9,TRBJ1-6,NA,CASSLGRGYNSPLHF,TGTGCCAGCAGCTTAGGCAGGGGATACAATTCACCCCTCCACTTT
NA,TRBV29-1,TRBJ2-7,NA,CSVWSVGNYEQYF,TGCAGCGTTTGGAGTGTTGGGAACTACGAGCAGTACTTC
NA,TRBV30,TRBJ2-1,NA,CAWSSGLSNPWGKYEQFF,TGTGCCTGGAGTTCCGGACTCTCTAACCCCTGGGGGAAATATGAGCAGTTCTTC
NA,TRBV6-1,TRBJ2-5,TRBD2,CASSELAGGLETQYF,TGTGCCAGCAGTGAGCTAGCGGGGGGCTTGGAGACCCAGTACTTC
NA,TRBV6-6,TRBJ1-6,NA,CASSREPRYDSPLHF,TGTGCCAGCAGTAGGGAGCCCCGATATGATTCACCCCTCCACTTT
few,TRBV7-2,TRBJ1-5,TRBD1,CASSFGTGAFPQHF,TGTGCCAGCAGCTTCGGGACAGGGGCTTTTCCCCAGCATTTT
NA,TRBV10-3,TRBJ1-2,TRBD1,CAISSPGQGRGYTF,TGTGCCATCAGCTCCCCGGGACAGGGAAGGGGCTACACCTTC
NA,TRBV5-1,TRBJ2-1,NA,CASSLPGAVYNEQFF,TGCGCCAGCAGCTTACCGGGAGCTGTATACAATGAGCAGTTCTTC
NA,TRBV19,TRBJ1-4,NA,CASSIDTNGEKLFF,TGTGCCAGTAGTATAGATACGAACGGAGAAAAACTGTTTTTT
few,TRBV28,TRBJ1-5,NA,CASRKGLLNQPQHF,TGTGCCAGCAGGAAAGGACTGCTCAATCAGCCCCAGCATTTT
NA,TRBV5-5,TRBJ1-2,TRBD1,CASSPGQVSDYGYTF,TGTGCCAGCAGCCCGGGACAGGTGTCGGACTATGGCTACACCTTC
NA,TRBV18,TRBJ2-7,TRBD1,CASSPPGGSEQYF,TGTGCCAGCTCACCACCAGGGGGCAGCGAGCAGTACTTC